This T cell receptor (beta chain) is from a study of OX40 agonist ivuxolimab in advanced cancers. Study overall: A male proportion of 82.7% was recorded, with mean age around 55 years and range about 20 to 79.

V lost 0 bases to trimming and J lost 2 bases, with 29 bases between them. The CDR3 runs to 21 residues. The germline gives CDR1 MNHEY, CDR2 SMNVEV (reference sequence). Assay used: immunoSEQ multiplex PCR; TCRdb lists only in-frame clones, some missing. The sample includes some 78,000 clones, 85% to 90% of them seen just once. This sequence originates from an adult with an advanced solid tumor such as melanoma, head and neck, liver or kidney cancer. The sequences come from CD4+ or CD8+ T cells sorted from blood, collected in a trial of the OX40 agonist ivuxolimab. The chain employs TRBV27 and TRBJ2-7; possible D gene TRBD2, 9 bases. CDR3 region: CASSLSLYWDRNIAGAYEQYF. Written as DNA, the CDR3 is TGTGCCAGCAGTTTATCCCTGTACTGGGACAGGAATATAGCGGGGGCCTACGAGCAGTACTTC.